Listed below are T cell receptor beta chains from one sample, sequenced in a study of blood T cell repertoires in COVID-19. The assay was immunoSEQ multiplex PCR, and TCRdb's table has in-frame clones only and misses some. The sample has 70,000 or so clones; under 85% are singletons. The sample comprised peripheral blood. The receptors stem from a man aged 70 or older with acute or convalescent COVID-19. Both conserved end residues are part of each CDR3. The order of the fields is J gene, V gene, clone size, D gene, CDR3 protein, CDR3 DNA. D genes are given only for firm matches. Size tells how often a clone was seen (once, few, many) or the class of an expanded clone, and some rows leave it out.

J gene: TRBJ2-7
V gene: TRBV9
clone size: -
D gene: TRBD2
CDR3 protein: CASSVDGSGRVTEQYF
CDR3 DNA: TGTGCCAGCAGCGTAGATGGTAGCGGGAGGGTGACCGAGCAGTACTTC

J gene: TRBJ1-1
V gene: TRBV10-3
clone size: -
D gene: -
CDR3 protein: CAISEGGPNTEAFF
CDR3 DNA: TGTGCCATCAGTGAAGGGGGTCCGAACACTGAAGCTTTCTTT

J gene: TRBJ1-2
V gene: TRBV3-1/TRBV3-2
clone size: -
D gene: -
CDR3 protein: CASSPAVRYYGYTF
CDR3 DNA: TGTGCCAGCAGCCCCGCGGTCCGGTACTATGGCTACACCTTC

J gene: TRBJ2-5
V gene: TRBV28
clone size: -
D gene: -
CDR3 protein: CASSLDFEEETQYF
CDR3 DNA: TGTGCCAGCAGTTTAGACTTCGAAGAAGAGACCCAGTACTTC

J gene: TRBJ1-5
V gene: TRBV7-9
clone size: -
D gene: TRBD1
CDR3 protein: CASSLGGTAVEAQHF
CDR3 DNA: TGTGCCAGCAGCTTAGGAGGGACAGCCGTGGAGGCCCAGCATTTT

J gene: TRBJ2-2
V gene: TRBV11-2
clone size: few
D gene: TRBD1
CDR3 protein: CASSFQNDRGSTGELFF
CDR3 DNA: TGTGCCAGCAGCTTTCAAAACGACAGGGGGAGCACCGGGGAGCTGTTTTTT

J gene: TRBJ2-1
V gene: TRBV10-3
clone size: -
D gene: -
CDR3 protein: CAMGSSYNEQFF
CDR3 DNA: TGTGCCATGGGCAGCTCCTACAATGAGCAGTTCTTC

J gene: TRBJ2-3
V gene: TRBV9
clone size: -
D gene: TRBD2
CDR3 protein: CASSRTSGTDTQYF
CDR3 DNA: TGTGCCAGCAGCCGGACTAGCGGCACAGATACGCAGTATTTT

J gene: TRBJ1-1
V gene: TRBV6-6
clone size: -
D gene: -
CDR3 protein: CATADYGTEAFF
CDR3 DNA: TGTGCCACAGCCGATTATGGGACAGAAGCTTTCTTT

J gene: TRBJ2-1
V gene: TRBV5-1
clone size: once
D gene: -
CDR3 protein: CASSASSVEQFF
CDR3 DNA: TGCGCCAGCAGCGCATCTAGCGTTGAGCAGTTCTTC

J gene: TRBJ2-7
V gene: TRBV7-9
clone size: -
D gene: -
CDR3 protein: CASSEANEQYF
CDR3 DNA: TGTGCCAGCTCGGAGGCGAACGAGCAGTACTTC

J gene: TRBJ2-3
V gene: TRBV13
clone size: -
D gene: -
CDR3 protein: CASSPRPGSDTQYF
CDR3 DNA: TGTGCCAGCAGCCCGAGGCCGGGTTCAGATACGCAGTATTTT

J gene: TRBJ2-5
V gene: TRBV29-1
clone size: -
D gene: TRBD1
CDR3 protein: CSALSPGQGDSRWAETQYF
CDR3 DNA: TGCAGCGCCTTGAGTCCGGGACAGGGTGATAGCCGCTGGGCCGAGACCCAGTACTTC

J gene: TRBJ1-1
V gene: TRBV10-3
clone size: -
D gene: TRBD1
CDR3 protein: CAISPGAGTVNTEAFF
CDR3 DNA: TGTGCCATCAGTCCCGGCGCCGGGACAGTGAACACTGAAGCTTTCTTT

J gene: TRBJ2-3
V gene: TRBV28
clone size: -
D gene: TRBD2
CDR3 protein: CASSLGLAGGPSSLTQYF
CDR3 DNA: TGTGCCAGCAGTTTAGGGCTAGCGGGAGGGCCAAGTTCCCTCACGCAGTATTTT

J gene: TRBJ1-1
V gene: TRBV4-2
clone size: -
D gene: -
CDR3 protein: CASSRTSNTEAFF
CDR3 DNA: TGTGCCAGCAGCCGGACAAGTAACACTGAAGCTTTCTTT

J gene: TRBJ2-7
V gene: TRBV6-5
clone size: -
D gene: TRBD1
CDR3 protein: CASTESSRGLQYF
CDR3 DNA: TGTGCCAGCACCGAATCGAGCAGGGGGCTCCAGTACTTC

J gene: TRBJ1-6
V gene: TRBV5-5
clone size: -
D gene: -
CDR3 protein: CASSLAGLEGSPLHF
CDR3 DNA: TGTGCCAGCAGCTTGGCAGGCCTTGAGGGTTCACCCCTCCACTTT

J gene: TRBJ1-1
V gene: TRBV15
clone size: -
D gene: -
CDR3 protein: CATSRDPAGEAFF
CDR3 DNA: TGTGCCACCAGCAGAGATCCGGCAGGGGAAGCTTTCTTT

J gene: TRBJ2-7
V gene: TRBV6-7
clone size: -
D gene: TRBD1
CDR3 protein: CASSYSEGGRYEQYF
CDR3 DNA: TGTGCCAGCAGTTACTCAGAAGGGGGCAGATACGAGCAGTACTTC

J gene: TRBJ1-5
V gene: TRBV2
clone size: few
D gene: -
CDR3 protein: CASSERGRNQPQHF
CDR3 DNA: TGTGCCAGCAGTGAAAGGGGAAGGAATCAGCCCCAGCATTTT

J gene: TRBJ2-1
V gene: TRBV3-1/TRBV3-2
clone size: -
D gene: TRBD2
CDR3 protein: CASSQELAGGTRNEQFF
CDR3 DNA: TGTGCCAGCAGCCAAGAGCTAGCGGGAGGTACCCGCAATGAGCAGTTCTTC

J gene: TRBJ2-7
V gene: TRBV4-3
clone size: -
D gene: TRBD2
CDR3 protein: CASSWGLAEYEQYF
CDR3 DNA: TGCGCCAGCAGCTGGGGACTAGCGGAGTACGAGCAGTACTTC

J gene: TRBJ2-7
V gene: TRBV5-3
clone size: -
D gene: TRBD2
CDR3 protein: CARKPGTSALFSYEQYF
CDR3 DNA: TGTGCCAGAAAACCCGGGACTAGCGCTCTTTTTTCCTACGAGCAGTACTTC

J gene: TRBJ1-5
V gene: TRBV2
clone size: -
D gene: TRBD1
CDR3 protein: CASSDPGQVNQPQHF
CDR3 DNA: TGTGCCAGCAGTGATCCGGGACAGGTCAATCAGCCCCAGCATTTT

J gene: TRBJ2-7
V gene: TRBV28
clone size: -
D gene: -
CDR3 protein: CASSLELTFSYEQYF
CDR3 DNA: TGTGCCAGCAGTTTAGAACTCACCTTCTCCTACGAGCAGTACTTC

J gene: TRBJ1-1
V gene: TRBV5-1
clone size: -
D gene: TRBD1
CDR3 protein: CASSQQGVEVFF
CDR3 DNA: TGCGCCAGCAGTCAACAGGGGGTAGAAGTTTTCTTT

J gene: TRBJ2-7
V gene: TRBV28
clone size: -
D gene: TRBD2
CDR3 protein: CASSFVSGVSYEQYF
CDR3 DNA: TGTGCCAGCAGTTTTGTAAGCGGGGTCTCCTACGAGCAGTACTTC

J gene: TRBJ2-1
V gene: TRBV7-3
clone size: -
D gene: TRBD1
CDR3 protein: CASSFLQGATEQFF
CDR3 DNA: TGTGCCAGCAGCTTTTTACAGGGGGCAACTGAGCAGTTCTTC

J gene: TRBJ2-7
V gene: TRBV6-6
clone size: -
D gene: TRBD1
CDR3 protein: CASSSRGQGPYEQYF
CDR3 DNA: TGTGCCAGCAGCTCGAGGGGACAGGGTCCCTACGAGCAGTACTTC

J gene: TRBJ2-1
V gene: TRBV3-1/TRBV3-2
clone size: -
D gene: TRBD1
CDR3 protein: CASSRPGQGYNEQFF
CDR3 DNA: TGTGCCAGCAGTCGTCCGGGACAGGGCTACAATGAGCAGTTCTTC

J gene: TRBJ1-1
V gene: TRBV29-1
clone size: -
D gene: -
CDR3 protein: CSATDSNTEAFF
CDR3 DNA: TGCAGCGCAACGGACAGTAACACTGAAGCTTTCTTT

J gene: TRBJ2-1
V gene: TRBV5-8
clone size: -
D gene: TRBD1
CDR3 protein: CASSSGQGLYNEQFF
CDR3 DNA: TGTGCCAGCAGCTCGGGACAGGGCCTCTACAATGAGCAGTTCTTC

J gene: TRBJ1-2
V gene: TRBV28
clone size: -
D gene: -
CDR3 protein: CASTSGAGAFRFF
CDR3 DNA: TGTGCCAGCACCTCCGGAGCGGGAGCTTTTCGCTTCTTC

J gene: TRBJ2-4
V gene: TRBV28
clone size: -
D gene: -
CDR3 protein: CASKDLQNIQYF
CDR3 DNA: TGTGCCAGCAAAGACTTACAAAACATTCAGTACTTC

J gene: TRBJ2-5
V gene: TRBV4-1
clone size: -
D gene: -
CDR3 protein: CASSIIEQETQYF
CDR3 DNA: TGCGCCAGCTCGATCATAGAGCAAGAGACCCAGTACTTC

J gene: TRBJ2-4
V gene: TRBV6-2/TRBV6-3
clone size: -
D gene: TRBD2
CDR3 protein: CASSIGRVVNIQYF
CDR3 DNA: TGTGCCAGCAGTATCGGGAGGGTGGTAAACATTCAGTACTTC

J gene: TRBJ1-2
V gene: TRBV19
clone size: once
D gene: -
CDR3 protein: CASSINRGLSKDGYTF
CDR3 DNA: TGTGCCAGTAGTATTAATCGGGGACTCTCGAAGGATGGCTACACCTTC

J gene: TRBJ1-1
V gene: TRBV21-1
clone size: -
D gene: -
CDR3 protein: CASRPRDRGRGRAFF
CDR3 DNA: TGTGCCAGCCGGCCTCGGGACAGGGGGCGCGGGCGGGCTTTCTTT

J gene: TRBJ2-7
V gene: TRBV12-5
clone size: -
D gene: -
CDR3 protein: CASATGVGGDEQYF
CDR3 DNA: TGTGCTAGTGCCACGGGGGTGGGTGGTGACGAGCAGTACTTC